This entry concerns a single TCR beta chain. CDR3 length: 15 amino acids. The germline V gene encodes CDR1 MNHNS and CDR2 SASEGT. V lost 2 bases, J lost 4 bases, and 13 bases lay in between. These data are taken from a study of cytomegalovirus exposure and HLA in healthy donors. On the study more broadly: Counted in an early data release were about 85 million unique TCRs from HLA-typed donors. Most genotyped donors, over 70% of around 370, had Caucasian-associated genetic ancestry.

The PCR used 60 Vbeta and 13 Jbeta primers. Assay used: immunoSEQ multiplex PCR; TCRdb lists only in-frame clones, some missing. The sample has more than 200,000 clones; over 65% are singletons. Sequenced: PBMCs. The sequence was collected from a human donor in good health. This chain links TRBV6-1 with TRBJ2-3; D is possibly TRBD1 (6 bases). The CDR3 region has the DNA TGTGCCAGCAGTGAAAGTAGGGCAGGGGCAGATACGCAGTATTTT. Its translation: CASSESRAGADTQYF.